The clone carrying this T cell receptor (beta chain) was recorded a few times. Its matching antigen is unknown. Unique molecular identifiers were added to individual cDNA molecules. A single record per CDR3 protein comes from TCRdb applying MiXCR to the 5' RACE reads. The sample shows roughly 34,000 distinct CDR3 sequences, 5.5% to 8% of them seen only once. The record originates from a study of early T cells in non-severe SARS-CoV-2 infection. Study-wide results and caveats: Using VDJdb, the matching emphasized anti-spike CD8 responses while missing private and CD4 specificities.

CDR3 length equals 13 residues. Germline assignment: CDR1 MGHRA and CDR2 YSYEKL. V lost 2 bases, J lost 4 bases, and 9 bases lay in between. Specimen: whole blood, collected at baseline. This rearrangement joins TRBV4-1 to TRBJ2-7; the D gene is possibly TRBD1 (6 bases). The TCR was taken from an adult who was a healthcare worker with PCR-confirmed SARS-CoV-2 infection or an uninfected control (not recorded which). CDR3 in DNA: TGCGCCAGCAGCCAATCGCAGGGGTACGAGCAGTACTTC. Amino acid sequence: CASSQSQGYEQYF.